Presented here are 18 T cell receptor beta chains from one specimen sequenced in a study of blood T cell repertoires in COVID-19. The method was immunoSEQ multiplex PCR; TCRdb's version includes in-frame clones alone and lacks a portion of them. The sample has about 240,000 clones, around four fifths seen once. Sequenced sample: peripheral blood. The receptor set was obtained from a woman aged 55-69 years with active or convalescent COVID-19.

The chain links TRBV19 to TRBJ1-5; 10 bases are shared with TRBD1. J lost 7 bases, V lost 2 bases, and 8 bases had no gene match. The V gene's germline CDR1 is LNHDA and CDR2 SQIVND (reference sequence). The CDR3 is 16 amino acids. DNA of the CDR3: TGTGCCAGTAGTATACGACAGGGGGCCAGGGAGCAGCCCCAGCATTTT. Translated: CASSIRQGAREQPQHF.

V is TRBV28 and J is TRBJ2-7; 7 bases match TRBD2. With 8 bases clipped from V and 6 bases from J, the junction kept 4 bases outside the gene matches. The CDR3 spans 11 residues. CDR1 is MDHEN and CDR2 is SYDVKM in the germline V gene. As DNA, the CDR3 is TGTGCCAGCGAATCGGGGGGCGAGCAGTACGTC. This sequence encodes CASESGGEQYV.

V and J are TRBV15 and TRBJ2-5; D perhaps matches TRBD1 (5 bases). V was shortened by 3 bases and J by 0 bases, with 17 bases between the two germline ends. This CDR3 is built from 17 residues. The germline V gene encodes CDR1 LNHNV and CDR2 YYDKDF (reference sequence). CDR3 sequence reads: CATSRGYPRENQETQYF. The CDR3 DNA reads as TGTGCCACCAGCAGGGGGTATCCCAGGGAAAACCAAGAGACCCAGTACTTC.

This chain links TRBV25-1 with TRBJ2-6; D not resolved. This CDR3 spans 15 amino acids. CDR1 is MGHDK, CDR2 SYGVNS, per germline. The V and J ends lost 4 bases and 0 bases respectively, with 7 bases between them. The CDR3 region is CASSVMSSGANVLTF. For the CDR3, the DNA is TGTGCCAGCAGTGTAATGAGCTCTGGGGCCAACGTCCTGACTTTC.

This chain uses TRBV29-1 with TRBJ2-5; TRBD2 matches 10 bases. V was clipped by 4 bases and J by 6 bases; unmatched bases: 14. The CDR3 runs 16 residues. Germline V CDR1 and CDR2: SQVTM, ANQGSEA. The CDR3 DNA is TGCAGCGTTGTGAGAGGGGCTAGCGGGGGTGGTAAGACCCAGTACTTC. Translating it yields CSVVRGASGGGKTQYF.

This CDR3 is CASSLGDRTVTEAFF. The DNA for the CDR3 is TGCGCCAGCAGCTTGGGAGACAGGACAGTAACTGAAGCTTTCTTT. V is TRBV5-1 and J is TRBJ1-1; D might be TRBD1 (6 bases). V was shortened by 0 bases and J by 5 bases, with 14 bases between the two germline ends. CDR1 SGHRS and CDR2 YFSETQ come from the germline V gene. The CDR3 consists of 15 residues.

CDR3 protein: CASSSNGQEGTEAFF. The CDR3 nucleotides read TGTGCCAGCAGCTCTAATGGACAGGAGGGGACTGAAGCTTTCTTT. The gene calls are TRBV7-2 and TRBJ1-1, with 7 bases fitting TRBD1. CDR1 is SGHTA, CDR2 FQGNSA, per germline. V lost 4 bases, J lost 5 bases, and 10 bases stayed unmatched. This CDR3 spans 15 amino acids.

CDR3 amino acids: CASSRPGGTAYNEQFF. In DNA, the CDR3 is TGTGCCAGCAGCCGTCCAGGGGGAACTGCCTACAATGAGCAGTTCTTC. The rearrangement links TRBV5-4 to TRBJ2-1; TRBD1 matches at 7 bases. Trimming removed 4 bases from V and 2 bases from J; junction bases left unmatched: 9. Germline V gives CDR1 SGHNT, CDR2 YYREEE (reference sequence). The CDR3 length is 16 residues.

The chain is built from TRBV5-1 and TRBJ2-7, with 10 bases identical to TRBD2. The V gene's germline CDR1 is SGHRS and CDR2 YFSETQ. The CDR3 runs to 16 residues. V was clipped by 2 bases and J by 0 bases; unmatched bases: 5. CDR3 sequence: CASSLTSGAFSYEQYF. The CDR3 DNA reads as TGCGCCAGCAGCTTAACTAGCGGGGCCTTCTCCTACGAGCAGTACTTC.

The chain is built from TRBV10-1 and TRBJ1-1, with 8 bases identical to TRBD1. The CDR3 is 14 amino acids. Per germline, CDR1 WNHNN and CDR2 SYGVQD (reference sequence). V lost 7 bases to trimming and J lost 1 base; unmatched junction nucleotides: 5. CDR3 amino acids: CASKRTGPNTEAFF. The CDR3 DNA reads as TGCGCCAGCAAACGGACAGGGCCGAACACTGAAGCTTTCTTT.

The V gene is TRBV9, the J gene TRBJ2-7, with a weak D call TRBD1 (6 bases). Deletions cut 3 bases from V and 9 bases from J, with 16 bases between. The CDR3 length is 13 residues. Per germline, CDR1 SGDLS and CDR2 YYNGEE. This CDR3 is CASSGQGQGRQYF. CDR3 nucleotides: TGTGCCAGCAGCGGTCAGGGGCAGGGCCGGCAGTACTTC.

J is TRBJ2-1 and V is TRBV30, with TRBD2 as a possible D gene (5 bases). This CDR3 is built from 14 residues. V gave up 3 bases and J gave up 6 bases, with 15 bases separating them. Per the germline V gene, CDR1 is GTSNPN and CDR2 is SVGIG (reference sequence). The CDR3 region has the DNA TGTGCCTGGAGCGGGATCCGGGCGATCAATGAGCAGTTCTTC. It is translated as CAWSGIRAINEQFF.

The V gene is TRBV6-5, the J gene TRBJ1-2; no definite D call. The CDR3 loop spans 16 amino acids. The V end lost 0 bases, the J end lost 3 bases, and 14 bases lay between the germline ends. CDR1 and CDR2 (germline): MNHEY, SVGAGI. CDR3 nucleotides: TGTGCCAGCAGTTACTCGGGTCAGGATCTCGACTATGGCTACACCTTC. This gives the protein CASSYSGQDLDYGYTF.

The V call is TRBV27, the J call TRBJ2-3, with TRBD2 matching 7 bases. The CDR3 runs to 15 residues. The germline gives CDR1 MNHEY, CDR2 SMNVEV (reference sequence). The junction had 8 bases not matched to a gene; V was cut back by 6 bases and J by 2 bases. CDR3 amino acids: CASSHGGVLTDTQYF. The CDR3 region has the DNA TGTGCCAGCAGCCATGGGGGGGTCCTCACAGATACGCAGTATTTT.

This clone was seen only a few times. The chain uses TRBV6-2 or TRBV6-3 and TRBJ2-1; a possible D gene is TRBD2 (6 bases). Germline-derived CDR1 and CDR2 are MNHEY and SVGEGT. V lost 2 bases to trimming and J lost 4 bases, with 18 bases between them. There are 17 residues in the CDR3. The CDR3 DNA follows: TGTGCCAGCAGTTACCTAATGGGCGGGAAGCCTTACAATGAGCAGTTCTTC. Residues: CASSYLMGGKPYNEQFF.

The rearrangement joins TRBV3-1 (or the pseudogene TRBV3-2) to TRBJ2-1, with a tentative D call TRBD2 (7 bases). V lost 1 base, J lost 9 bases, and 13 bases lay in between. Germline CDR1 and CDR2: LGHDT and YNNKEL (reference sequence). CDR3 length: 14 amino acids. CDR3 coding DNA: TGTGCCAGCAGCCAAGGTGGGGGGGCAGGTGAGCAGTTCTTC. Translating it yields CASSQGGGAGEQFF.

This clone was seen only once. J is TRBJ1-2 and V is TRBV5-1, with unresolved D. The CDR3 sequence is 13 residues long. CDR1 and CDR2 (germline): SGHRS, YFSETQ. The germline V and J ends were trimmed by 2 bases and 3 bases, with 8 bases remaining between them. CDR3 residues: CASSLREDYGYTF. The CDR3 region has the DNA TGCGCCAGCAGCTTAAGGGAGGACTATGGCTACACCTTC.

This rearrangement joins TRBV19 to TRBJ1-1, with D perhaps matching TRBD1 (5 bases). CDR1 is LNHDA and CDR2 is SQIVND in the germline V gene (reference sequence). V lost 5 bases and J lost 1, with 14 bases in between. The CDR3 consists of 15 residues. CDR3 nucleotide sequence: TGTGCCAGTAGTCCCCGACAGCTTCCGAACACTGAAGCTTTCTTT. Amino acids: CASSPRQLPNTEAFF.